The 5 T cell receptor beta chains below all came from one sample that was sequenced in a study of T-cell memory formation after mild COVID-19. TCRdb fed the 5' RACE reads into MiXCR, producing one record per CDR3 protein. The table shows some 440,000 distinct CDR3 sequences, with roughly 25% occurring only once. Material for sequencing was PBMCs or a T cell subset sorted from them (not recorded which). The receptors shown here come from an adult woman who had mild COVID-19 (a few samples of this study predate the infection). Cell type and time point are not known.

CDR3 residues: CASSAQAGDRQALGGYTF. The CDR3, as DNA: TGTGCCAGCAGCGCCCAGGCCGGAGATCGACAGGCCCTCGGAGGGTACACCTTC. The chain couples TRBV7-9 to TRBJ1-2; tentative D call: TRBD1 (6 bases). In germline, CDR1 is SEHNR, CDR2 FQNEAQ (reference sequence). Trimming pared 5 bases from V and 11 bases from J, leaving 33 bases between. CDR3 length: 18 amino acids.

V gene TRBV28 combines with J gene TRBJ1-1; possibly TRBD1 for D (5 bases). Germline loops: CDR1 MDHEN, CDR2 SYDVKM. This CDR3 spans 13 amino acids. Trimming shortened V by 6 bases and J by 4 bases, and 12 bases separated the two germline ends. The CDR3 loop reads CASRPPGGTEAFF. The CDR3 DNA reads as TGTGCCAGCAGGCCCCCGGGGGGCACTGAAGCTTTCTTT.

J is TRBJ2-3 and V is TRBV7-6; TRBD2 aligns across 11 bases. Looked up from germline, CDR1 is SGHVS and CDR2 is FNYEAQ. The CDR3 consists of 16 residues. After removal of 5 bases from V and 2 bases from J, the junction contained 6 bases not matched to a gene. CDR3 in amino acids: CASSPLTSGTTDTQYF. CDR3 DNA sequence: TGTGCCAGCAGCCCACTGACTAGCGGGACCACAGATACGCAGTATTTT. The full variable domain, in which reference TRBV7-6 and TRBJ2-3 provide the parts outside the CDR3, is GAGVSQSPRYKVTKRGQDVALRCDPISGHVSLYWYRQALGQGPEFLTYFNYEAQQDKSGLPNDRFSAERPEGSISTLTIQRTEQRDSAMYRCASSPLTSGTTDTQYFGPGTRLTVL.

This clonotype appeared a single time. The CDR3 carries no conserved terminal phenylalanine or tryptophan, so it likely arises from a read error. The chain uses TRBV5-6 and TRBJ1-3; 9 nucleotides line up with TRBD1. V lost 2 bases and J lost 7; bases outside the gene matches: 1. Germline CDR1 is SGHDT and CDR2 is YYEEEE. The CDR3 is made up of 13 amino acids. This CDR3 is CASSFGQGNTIYI. The CDR3 DNA reads as TGTGCCAGCAGCTTCGGACAGGGGAACACCATATATATT.

This clonotype has a handful of counts. V is TRBV15 and J is TRBJ1-2, with 7 bases that match TRBD1. The V gene end was trimmed by 0 bases and the J gene end by 3 bases; junction bases not matched to a gene: 10. Germline CDR1 reads LNHNV; CDR2 reads YYDKDF (reference sequence). The CDR3 sequence is 17 residues long. The CDR3 bases are TGTGCCACCAGCAGAGATTTAGAGGGACAGCTCCACTATGGCTACACCTTC. The encoded protein is CATSRDLEGQLHYGYTF. The entire variable domain, with the rest obtained from reference TRBV15 and TRBJ1-2, is as follows: DAMVIQNPRYQVTQFGKPVTLSCSQTLNHNVMYWYQQKSSQAPKLLFHYYDKDFNNEADTPDNFQSRRPNTSFCFLDIRSPGLGDTAMYLCATSRDLEGQLHYGYTFGSGTRLTVV.